The source of this T cell receptor beta chain is a study of beta chain features in type 1 diabetes. Study-wide context: Healthy donors and patients showed comparable age, gender and cell yields.

With 7 bases removed from V and 7 bases from J, the gap between germline ends came to 19 bases. Germline lookup yields CDR1 MDHEN and CDR2 SYDVKM. This CDR3 has 15 amino acids. Sequenced material consisted of expressed TCRB transcripts (all of the isolated RNA was reverse transcribed). Here immunoSEQ multiplex PCR was the method, and the copy in TCRdb shows in-frame clones only, minus some. The table records a few hundred thousand clones, over 9% of them present only once. Findings of the study overall: Type 1 diabetes patients had TCRB CDR3s that were shorter (moderately but significantly so) in all four CD4+ subsets. Among patients, naive, central memory and Treg TCRB repertoires appeared more similar than among healthy donors.

Donors contributed one heparinised blood draw apiece, averaging about 110 mL. As regards this clone: The antigen is undetermined.

The TCR sequence derives from a man aged 25 to 40 with type 1 diabetes. This rearrangement joins TRBV28 to TRBJ1-4; D perhaps matches TRBD1 (5 bases). Sample: central memory CD4+ T cells from blood. The CDR3 DNA sequence: TGTGCCAGCACCCTGGGCGGGGAAGGGGCTGAAAAACTGTTTTTT. Amino acid sequence: CASTLGGEGAEKLFF. Using reference TRBV28 and TRBJ1-4 for the parts outside the CDR3, the full variable domain is DVKVTQSSRYLVKRTGEKVFLECVQDMDHENMFWYRQDPGLGLRLIYFSYDVKMKEKGDIPEGYSVSREKKERFSLILESASTNQTSMYLCASTLGGEGAEKLFFGSGTQLSVL.